This T cell receptor (beta chain) was captured in a study of blood T cell repertoires in COVID-19. Study background: Samples taken during acute and convalescent COVID-19 were collected in the United States, Italy and Spain. T cells, B-cell-depleted T cells, or PBMCs supplied cDNA or gDNA.

V trimming: 2 bases; J trimming: 3 bases; junction bases outside the gene matches: 8. The CDR3 sequence is 17 residues long. Germline V gives CDR1 MGHRA, CDR2 YSYEKL. Original methodology: Scientists estimated how many nucleated cells there were by amplifying reference gene primers. This table comes from immunoSEQ multiplex PCR, and its TCRdb copy is limited to in-frame clones, with some not included. The DNA gave D and trimming, while V, J and clone size come from that table. Seen here are fewer than 85,000 clones, roughly four fifths observed once, and the top ten hold roughly 4%. The TCR comes from a woman aged 60 to 75 with acute or convalescent COVID-19. Source material: peripheral blood. V gene TRBV4-1 combines with J gene TRBJ2-1, with 9 bases lining up with TRBD2. CDR3 sequence: CASSQLPSGARYNEQFF. CDR3 nucleotides: TGCGCCAGCAGCCAACTTCCTAGCGGGGCCCGCTACAATGAGCAGTTCTTC.